The present T cell receptor (beta chain) was sequenced within a study of response to subunit inactivated influenza vaccine. TCRdb recomputed calls from the RT-PCR reads with MiXCR, one row per CDR3 protein. This sample has 150,000 to 200,000 distinct CDR3 sequences, with roughly 12% found just once. In this sample, this clonotype turned up a few times. The CDR3 spans 14 residues. The germline V and J ends were trimmed by 5 bases and 6 bases, with 15 bases remaining between them. Germline loops: CDR1 MGHDK, CDR2 SYGVNS. These data were also filed under a second study, of T cells expressing NK-cell markers. In that study: 5'RACE template switching with UMIs produced the TCR beta cDNA. The authors applied an anti-gamma-delta TCR antibody in several experiments, and it restricted sorting to alpha-beta TCR T cells. Dominant NKG2C+ clonotypes accounted for roughly 1.0-7.0% of CD8+ T cells in more than five donors. Unclear, still, was the HCMV specificity of the expanded NKG2C+ T cell clones.

The chain joins TRBV25-1 to TRBJ2-3; TRBD2 is a possible D gene (5 bases). This clonotype originated in a man aged 45-65 years who received an inactivated influenza vaccine. Sequenced material: CD8+ T cells sorted from PBMCs, taken 11 to 12 days after vaccination. CDR3 nucleotides: TGTGCCAGCAGTCCGGGGAAGACCGTGGATACGCAGTATTTT. Protein sequence: CASSPGKTVDTQYF.